Each of the 4 T cell receptor beta chains below was sequenced from the same sample in a study of blood T cells in healthy people across ages. It was with a sample-barcoded 5' primer and a J-beta primer mix that a second PCR of roughly 7 to 11 cycles was run. One entry per CDR3 protein, called by TCRdb with MiXCR from the 5' RACE reads. The sample has approximately 1,000,000 distinct CDR3 sequences, 35% to 40% seen once; the top ten hold over 10%. Sequenced material: blood. The origin of the receptors is a man aged 18 to 30 in good health.

The V and J genes are TRBV5-1 and TRBJ1-2; 8 bases match TRBD1. The CDR3 is 17 residues long. V trimming: 0 bases; J trimming: 5 bases; junction bases outside the gene matches: 12. Per germline, CDR1 SGHRS and CDR2 YFSETQ. Written as DNA, the CDR3 is TGCGCCAGCAGCTTGGGGACAGGGTCAACTACCCCATATGGCTACACCTTC. This codes for CASSLGTGSTTPYGYTF.

About this clonotype itself: A junction end diverges from the germline sequence, so it may reflect a read error. V gene TRBV9 combines with J gene TRBJ2-4; perhaps TRBD2 as D (6 bases). The germline V gene encodes CDR1 SGDLS and CDR2 YYNGEE. The CDR3 loop spans 14 amino acids. The CDR3 reads CVSSVGGNRNIQYF. Written as DNA, the CDR3 is TGTGTCAGCAGCGTAGGCGGGAACCGAAACATTCAGTACTTC.

This clonotype was found many times. This chain connects TRBV12-3 or TRBV12-4 to TRBJ2-3; 11 bases agree with TRBD1. V shed 5 bases, J shed 6 bases, and the junction held 4 bases outside the gene matches. The CDR3 spans 14 residues. The CDR3 DNA sequence: TGTGCCAGCAGTCGGACAGGGGGCTTGGATACGCAGTATTTT. Amino acid sequence: CASSRTGGLDTQYF.

The genes are TRBV9 and TRBJ2-3; D remains ambiguous. CDR3 size: 16 residues. V was clipped by 0 bases and J by 2 bases, with 13 bases between them. Germline V lookup: CDR1 SGDLS, CDR2 YYNGEE. The CDR3 DNA is TGTGCCAGCAGCGTAGTACCGGGTTTGTACACAGATACGCAGTATTTT. It specifies CASSVVPGLYTDTQYF.